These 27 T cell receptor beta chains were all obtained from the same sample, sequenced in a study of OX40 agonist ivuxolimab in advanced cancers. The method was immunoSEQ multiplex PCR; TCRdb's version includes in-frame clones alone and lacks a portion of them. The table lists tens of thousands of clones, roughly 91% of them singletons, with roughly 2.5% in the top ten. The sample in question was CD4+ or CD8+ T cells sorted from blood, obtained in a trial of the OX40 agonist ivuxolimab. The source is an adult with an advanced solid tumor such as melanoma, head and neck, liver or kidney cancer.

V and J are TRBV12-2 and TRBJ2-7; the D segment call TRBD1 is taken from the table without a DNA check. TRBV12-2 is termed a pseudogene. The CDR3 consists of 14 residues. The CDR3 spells CASRINRDGYEQYF. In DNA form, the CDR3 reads TGTGCAAGTCGCATAAACAGGGATGGCTACGAGCAGTACTTC.

In nucleotides, the CDR3 is TGTGCCAGCTCGGGACAGAAAGGCAATCAGCCCCAGCATTTT. It codes for CASSGQKGNQPQHF. This chain joins TRBV18 and TRBJ1-5, with 7 bases matching TRBD1. CDR3 length equals 14 residues. In germline, CDR1 is KGHSH, CDR2 LQKENI. V shed 6 bases, J shed 2 bases, and the junction held 4 bases outside the gene matches.

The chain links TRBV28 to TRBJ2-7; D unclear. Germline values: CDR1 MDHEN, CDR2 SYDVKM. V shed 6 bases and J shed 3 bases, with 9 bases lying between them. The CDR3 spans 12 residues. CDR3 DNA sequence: TGTGCCAGCAGGCAGCAATTCTACGAGCAGTACTTC. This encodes CASRQQFYEQYF.

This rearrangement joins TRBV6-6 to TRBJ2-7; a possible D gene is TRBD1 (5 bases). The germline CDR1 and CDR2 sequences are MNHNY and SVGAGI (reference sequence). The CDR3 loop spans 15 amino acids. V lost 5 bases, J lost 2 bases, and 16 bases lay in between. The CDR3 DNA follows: TGTGCCAGCAGTAACCCCGCAGGGTCCACCTACGAGCAGTACTTC. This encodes CASSNPAGSTYEQYF.

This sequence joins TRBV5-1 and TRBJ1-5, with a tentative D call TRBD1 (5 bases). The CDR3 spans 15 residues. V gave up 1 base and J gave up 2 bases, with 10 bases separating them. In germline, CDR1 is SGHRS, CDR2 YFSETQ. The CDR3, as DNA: TGCGCCAGCAGCTTGCGGGGCATAGGCAATCAGCCCCAGCATTTT. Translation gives CASSLRGIGNQPQHF.

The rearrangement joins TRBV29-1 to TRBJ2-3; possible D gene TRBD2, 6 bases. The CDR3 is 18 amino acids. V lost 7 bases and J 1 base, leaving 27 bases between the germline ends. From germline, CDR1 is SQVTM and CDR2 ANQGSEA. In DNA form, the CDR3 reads TGCAGCGCCGAGGTTGTGGGACTGGGGGGATTGGGCACAGATACGCAGTATTTT. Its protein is CSAEVVGLGGLGTDTQYF.

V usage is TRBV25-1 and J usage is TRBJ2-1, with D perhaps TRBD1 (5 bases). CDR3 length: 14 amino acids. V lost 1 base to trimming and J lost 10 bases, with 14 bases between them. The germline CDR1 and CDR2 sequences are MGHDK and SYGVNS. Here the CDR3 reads CASSELEQGWEQFF. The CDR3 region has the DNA TGTGCCAGCAGTGAATTGGAGCAGGGTTGGGAGCAGTTCTTC.

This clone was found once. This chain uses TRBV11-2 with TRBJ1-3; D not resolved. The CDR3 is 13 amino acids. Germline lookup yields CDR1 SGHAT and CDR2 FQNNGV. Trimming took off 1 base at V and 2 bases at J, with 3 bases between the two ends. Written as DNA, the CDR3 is TGTGCCAGCAGCTTAGGTGCTGGAAACACCATATATTTT. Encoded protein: CASSLGAGNTIYF.

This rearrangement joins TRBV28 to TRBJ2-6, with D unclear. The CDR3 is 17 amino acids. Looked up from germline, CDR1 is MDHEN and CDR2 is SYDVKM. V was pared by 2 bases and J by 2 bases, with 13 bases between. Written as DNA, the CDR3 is TGTGCCAGCAGTTTAAGGATCGGACGACCTGGGGCCAACGTCCTGACTTTC. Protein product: CASSLRIGRPGANVLTF.

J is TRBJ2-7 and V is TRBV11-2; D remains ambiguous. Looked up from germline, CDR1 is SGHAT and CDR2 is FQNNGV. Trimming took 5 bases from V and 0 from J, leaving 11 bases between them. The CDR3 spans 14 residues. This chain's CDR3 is CASSVTELSYEQYF. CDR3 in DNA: TGTGCCAGCAGCGTAACAGAACTCTCCTACGAGCAGTACTTC.

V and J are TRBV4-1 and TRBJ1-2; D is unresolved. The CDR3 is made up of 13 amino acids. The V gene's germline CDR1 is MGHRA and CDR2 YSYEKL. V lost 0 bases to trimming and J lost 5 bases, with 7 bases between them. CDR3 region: CASSQEQRYGYTF. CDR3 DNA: TGCGCCAGCAGCCAAGAACAGAGGTATGGCTACACCTTC.

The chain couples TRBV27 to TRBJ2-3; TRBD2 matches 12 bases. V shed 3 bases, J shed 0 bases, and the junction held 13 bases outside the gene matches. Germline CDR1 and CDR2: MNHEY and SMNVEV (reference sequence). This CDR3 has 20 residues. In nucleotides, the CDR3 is TGTGCCAGCAGTTTGTTCGCTAGCGGGAGGGGAGGAATAAGCACAGATACGCAGTATTTT. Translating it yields CASSLFASGRGGISTDTQYF.

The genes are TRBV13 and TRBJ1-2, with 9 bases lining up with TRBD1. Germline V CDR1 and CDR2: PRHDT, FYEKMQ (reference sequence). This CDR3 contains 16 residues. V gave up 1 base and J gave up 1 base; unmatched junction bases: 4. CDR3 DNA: TGTGCCAGCAGCTTAGCCCTGGACAGGGGTAACTATGGCTACACCTTC. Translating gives CASSLALDRGNYGYTF.

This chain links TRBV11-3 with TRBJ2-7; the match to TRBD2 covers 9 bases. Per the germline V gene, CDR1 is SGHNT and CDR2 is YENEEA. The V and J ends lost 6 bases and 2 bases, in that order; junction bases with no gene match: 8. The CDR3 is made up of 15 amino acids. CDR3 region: CASSLTSGPTYEQYF. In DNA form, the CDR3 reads TGTGCCAGCAGTTTAACTAGCGGGCCCACCTACGAGCAGTACTTC.

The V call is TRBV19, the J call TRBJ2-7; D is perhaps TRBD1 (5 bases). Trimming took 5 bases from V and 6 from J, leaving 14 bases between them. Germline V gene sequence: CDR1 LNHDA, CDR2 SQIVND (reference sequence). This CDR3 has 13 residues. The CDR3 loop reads CASSFRQLGEQYF. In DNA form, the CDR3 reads TGTGCCAGTAGTTTCCGACAGTTGGGCGAGCAGTACTTC.

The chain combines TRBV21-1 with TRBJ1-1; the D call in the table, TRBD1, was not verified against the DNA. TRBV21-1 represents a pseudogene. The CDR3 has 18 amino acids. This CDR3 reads CASSKNGGTGGGNTEAFF. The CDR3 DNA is TGTGCCAGCAGCAAAAACGGTGGAACAGGGGGCGGAAACACTGAAGCTTTCTTT.

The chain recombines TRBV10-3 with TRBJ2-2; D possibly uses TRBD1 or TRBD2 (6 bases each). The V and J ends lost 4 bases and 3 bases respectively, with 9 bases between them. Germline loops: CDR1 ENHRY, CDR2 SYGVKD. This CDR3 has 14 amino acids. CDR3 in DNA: TGTGCCATCAGTGCGGGGGCGTACACCGGGGAGCTGTTTTTT. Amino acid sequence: CAISAGAYTGELFF.

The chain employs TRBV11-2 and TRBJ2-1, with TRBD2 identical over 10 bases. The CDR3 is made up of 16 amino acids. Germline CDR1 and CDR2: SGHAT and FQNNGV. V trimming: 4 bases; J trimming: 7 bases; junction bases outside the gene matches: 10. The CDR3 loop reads CASSYPGTSVRNEQFF. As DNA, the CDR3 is TGTGCCAGCAGCTACCCCGGGACTAGCGTCAGGAATGAGCAGTTCTTC.

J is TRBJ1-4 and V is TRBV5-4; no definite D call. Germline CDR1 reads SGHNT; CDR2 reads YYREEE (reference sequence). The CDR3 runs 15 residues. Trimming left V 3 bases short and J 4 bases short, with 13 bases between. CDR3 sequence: CASSSTGLGNEKLFF. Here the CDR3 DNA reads TGTGCCAGCAGCTCGACCGGGCTGGGTAATGAAAAACTGTTTTTT.

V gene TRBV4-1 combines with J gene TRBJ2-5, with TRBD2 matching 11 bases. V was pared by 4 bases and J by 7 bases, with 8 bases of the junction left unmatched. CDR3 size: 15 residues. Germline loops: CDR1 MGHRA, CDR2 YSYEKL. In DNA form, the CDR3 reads TGCGCCAGCAGCCGGATACTAGCGGGAGAGGGGACCCAGTACTTC. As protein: CASSRILAGEGTQYF.

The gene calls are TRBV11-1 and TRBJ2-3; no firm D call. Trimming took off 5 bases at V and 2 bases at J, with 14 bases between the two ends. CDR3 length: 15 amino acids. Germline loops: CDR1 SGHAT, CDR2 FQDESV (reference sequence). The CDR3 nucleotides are TGTGCCAGCAGCCTGGCCGGAGCACACACAGATACGCAGTATTTT. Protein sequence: CASSLAGAHTDTQYF.

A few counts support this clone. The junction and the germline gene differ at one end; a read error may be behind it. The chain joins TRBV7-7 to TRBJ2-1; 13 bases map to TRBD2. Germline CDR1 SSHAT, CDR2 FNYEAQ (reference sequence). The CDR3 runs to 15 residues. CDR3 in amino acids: CASSPGLAGASEQFF. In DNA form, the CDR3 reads TGTGCTAGCAGCCCAGGACTAGCGGGAGCTTCCGAGCAGTTCTTC.

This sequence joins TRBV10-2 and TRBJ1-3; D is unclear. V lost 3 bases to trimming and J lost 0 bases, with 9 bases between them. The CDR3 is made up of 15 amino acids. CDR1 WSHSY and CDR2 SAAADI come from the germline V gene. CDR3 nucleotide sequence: TGCGCCAGCAGTGAAAATCATCCCTCTGGAAACACCATATATTTT. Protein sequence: CASSENHPSGNTIYF.

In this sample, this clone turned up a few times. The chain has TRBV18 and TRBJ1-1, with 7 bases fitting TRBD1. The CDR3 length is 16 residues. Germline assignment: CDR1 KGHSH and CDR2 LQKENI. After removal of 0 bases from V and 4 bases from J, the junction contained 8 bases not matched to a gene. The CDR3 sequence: CASSPPGPGGSTEAFF. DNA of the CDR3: TGTGCCAGCTCACCACCGGGCCCAGGGGGAAGCACTGAAGCTTTCTTT.

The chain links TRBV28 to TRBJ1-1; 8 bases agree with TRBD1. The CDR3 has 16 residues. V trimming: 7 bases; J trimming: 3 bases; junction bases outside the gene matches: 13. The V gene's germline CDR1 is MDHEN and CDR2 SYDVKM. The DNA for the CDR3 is TGTGCCAGCACTCCTCCCCCCGGACAGGGTTACACTGAAGCTTTCTTT. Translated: CASTPPPGQGYTEAFF.

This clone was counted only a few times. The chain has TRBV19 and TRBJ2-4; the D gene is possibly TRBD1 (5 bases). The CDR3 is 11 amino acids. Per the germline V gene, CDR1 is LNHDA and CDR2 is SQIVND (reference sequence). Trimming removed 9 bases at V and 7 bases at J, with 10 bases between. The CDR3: CASREGNIQYF. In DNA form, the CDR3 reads TGTGCCAGCAGGGAAGGGAACATTCAGTACTTC.

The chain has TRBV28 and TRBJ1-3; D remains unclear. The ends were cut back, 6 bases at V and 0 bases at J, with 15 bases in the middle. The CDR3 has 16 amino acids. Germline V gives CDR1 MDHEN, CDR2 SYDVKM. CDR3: CASSSEAGLSGNTIYF. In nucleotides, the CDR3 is TGTGCCAGCAGCTCCGAGGCCGGCCTCTCTGGAAACACCATATATTTT.